This TCR beta chain was captured in a study of shared clonotypes between healthy human individuals. The CDR3 extends over 13 amino acids. The V gene end was trimmed by 2 bases and the J gene end by 7 bases; junction bases not matched to a gene: 1. Germline V gene sequence: CDR1 SGHRS, CDR2 YFSETQ. Data came from immunoSEQ multiplex PCR; TCRdb stores just in-frame clones and leaves some out. The sample holds about 700,000 clones, around 74% seen once. The TCR was taken from a woman between 25 and 40 years old in good health. J is TRBJ1-4 and V is TRBV5-1; TRBD1 agrees at 8 bases. The sample comprised memory CD4+ T cells sorted from blood. Indicated subset: CD45RA-negative fraction. The CDR3 loop reads CASSFGQGEKLFF. In DNA, the CDR3 is TGCGCCAGCAGCTTCGGACAGGGTGAAAAACTGTTTTTT.